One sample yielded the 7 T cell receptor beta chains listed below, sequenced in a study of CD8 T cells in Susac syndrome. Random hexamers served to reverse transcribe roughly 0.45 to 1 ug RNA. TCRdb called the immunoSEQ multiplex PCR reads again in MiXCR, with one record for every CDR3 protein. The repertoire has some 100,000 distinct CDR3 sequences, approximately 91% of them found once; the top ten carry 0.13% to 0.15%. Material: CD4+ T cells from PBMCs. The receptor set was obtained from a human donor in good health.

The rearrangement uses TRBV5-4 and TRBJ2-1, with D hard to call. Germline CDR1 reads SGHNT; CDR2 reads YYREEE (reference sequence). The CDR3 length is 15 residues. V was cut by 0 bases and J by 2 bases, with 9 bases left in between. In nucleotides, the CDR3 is TGTGCCAGCAGCTTGGATTCCCCCCCCTACAATGAGCAGTTCTTC. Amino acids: CASSLDSPPYNEQFF.

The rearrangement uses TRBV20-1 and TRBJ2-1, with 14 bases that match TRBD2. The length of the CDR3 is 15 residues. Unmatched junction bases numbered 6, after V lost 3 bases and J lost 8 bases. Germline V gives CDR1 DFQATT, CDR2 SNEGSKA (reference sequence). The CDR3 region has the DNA TGCAGTGCTAGGACTAGCGGGAGGGATGTTGATGAGCAGTTCTTC. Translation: CSARTSGRDVDEQFF.

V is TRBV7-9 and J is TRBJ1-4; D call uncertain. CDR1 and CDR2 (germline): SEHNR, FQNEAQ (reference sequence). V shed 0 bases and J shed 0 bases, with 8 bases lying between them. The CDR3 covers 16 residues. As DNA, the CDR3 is TGTGCCAGCAGCTTAGCTTGGCCCGCAACTAATGAAAAACTGTTTTTT. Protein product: CASSLAWPATNEKLFF.

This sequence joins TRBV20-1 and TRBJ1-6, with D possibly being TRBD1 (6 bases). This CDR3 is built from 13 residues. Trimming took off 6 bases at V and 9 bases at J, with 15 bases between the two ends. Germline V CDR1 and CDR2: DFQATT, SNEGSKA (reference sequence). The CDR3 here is CSARTAQGSPLHF. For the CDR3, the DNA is TGCAGTGCCCGGACAGCCCAAGGTTCACCCCTCCACTTT.

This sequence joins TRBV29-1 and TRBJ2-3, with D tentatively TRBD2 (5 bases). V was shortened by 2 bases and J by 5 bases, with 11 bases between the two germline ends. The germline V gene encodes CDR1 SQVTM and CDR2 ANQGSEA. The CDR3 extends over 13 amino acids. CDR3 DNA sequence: TGCAGCGTTGAACTACTAGTGGGAGATACGCAGTATTTT. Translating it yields CSVELLVGDTQYF.

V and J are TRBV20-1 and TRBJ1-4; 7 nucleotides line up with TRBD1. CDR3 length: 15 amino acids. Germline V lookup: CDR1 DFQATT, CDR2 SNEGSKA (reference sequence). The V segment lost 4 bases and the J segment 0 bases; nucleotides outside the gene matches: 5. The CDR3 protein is CSATRDSTTNEKLFF. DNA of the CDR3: TGCAGTGCTACCCGGGACAGTACAACTAATGAAAAACTGTTTTTT.

The CDR3 sequence: CASSLATISTDTQYF. CDR3 DNA: TGTGCCAGCAGCTTGGCCACCATTAGCACAGATACGCAGTATTTT. The chain links TRBV5-5 to TRBJ2-3; unclear D gene. The CDR3 contains 15 residues. V was cut by 0 bases and J by 0 bases, with 8 bases left in between. CDR1 and CDR2 (germline): SGHKS, YYEKEE (reference sequence).